The rows below give T cell receptor beta chains drawn from one sample of a study of blood T cells in healthy people across ages. TCRdb called the 5' RACE reads again in MiXCR, with one record for every CDR3 protein. The repertoire has 630,000 or so distinct CDR3 sequences, approximately 29% of them found once; the top ten carry 15%. The sample taken for sequencing was blood. The receptors come from a woman of 80 years or more in good health. Both conserved end residues are part of each CDR3. Each record gives: J gene, D gene, V gene, clone size, CDR3 length, CDR3 protein, CDR3 DNA. A D gene is named only where the DNA matches it firmly. Clone size is stated in some rows and not others, as once, few, many or a class when expanded.

j_gene: TRBJ2-7; d_gene: NA; v_gene: TRBV2; abundance: few; len: 14; CDR3aa: CASSERRGVGEQYF; CDR3nt: TGTGCCAGCAGTGAAAGGAGGGGTGTAGGCGAGCAGTACTTC
j_gene: TRBJ2-7; d_gene: TRBD2; v_gene: TRBV5-6; abundance: many; len: 16; CDR3aa: CASSFVGGSSLREQYF; CDR3nt: TGTGCCAGCAGCTTTGTGGGGGGGTCCTCTCTACGGGAGCAGTACTTC
j_gene: TRBJ2-7; d_gene: NA; v_gene: TRBV5-1; abundance: many; len: 14; CDR3aa: CASSLVGGWYEQYF; CDR3nt: TGCGCCAGCAGCTTGGTAGGAGGGTGGTACGAGCAGTACTTC
j_gene: TRBJ2-3; d_gene: TRBD2; v_gene: TRBV20-1; abundance: many; len: 15; CDR3aa: CSARVLAGGTDTQYF; CDR3nt: TGCAGTGCTAGAGTACTAGCGGGGGGCACAGATACGCAGTATTTT
j_gene: TRBJ2-5; d_gene: NA; v_gene: TRBV5-1; abundance: many; len: 15; CDR3aa: CASSTSGTPEETQYF; CDR3nt: TGCGCCAGCAGCACCTCCGGGACGCCCGAGGAGACCCAGTACTTC
j_gene: TRBJ2-3; d_gene: NA; v_gene: TRBV2; abundance: few; len: 14; CDR3aa: CASRLSSSTDTQYF; CDR3nt: TGTGCCAGCAGGCTCAGCAGTAGCACAGATACGCAGTATTTT
j_gene: TRBJ2-7; d_gene: NA; v_gene: TRBV10-3; abundance: NA; len: 13; CDR3aa: CAISESYRAEQYF; CDR3nt: TGTGCCATCAGTGAGTCGTACAGGGCCGAGCAGTACTTC
j_gene: TRBJ2-7; d_gene: TRBD2; v_gene: TRBV11-2; abundance: NA; len: 21; CDR3aa: CASSQQAPQGLAGVPSYEQYF; CDR3nt: TGTGCCAGCAGCCAACAAGCCCCCCAGGGACTAGCGGGAGTACCTTCCTACGAGCAGTACTTC
j_gene: TRBJ1-5; d_gene: TRBD1; v_gene: TRBV6-2/TRBV6-3; abundance: NA; len: 14; CDR3aa: CASRAGQGGQPQHF; CDR3nt: TGTGCCAGCAGGGCTGGACAGGGTGGACAGCCCCAGCATTTT
j_gene: TRBJ1-1; d_gene: TRBD1; v_gene: TRBV6-2/TRBV6-3; abundance: NA; len: 16; CDR3aa: CASSFRQGRQDTEAFF; CDR3nt: TGTGCCAGCAGTTTCCGACAGGGGAGGCAGGACACTGAAGCTTTCTTT
j_gene: TRBJ1-2; d_gene: NA; v_gene: TRBV18; abundance: many; len: 14; CDR3aa: CASSQNQGGYGYTF; CDR3nt: TGTGCCAGCTCACAGAACCAGGGAGGCTATGGCTACACCTTC
j_gene: TRBJ1-5; d_gene: TRBD1; v_gene: TRBV7-9; abundance: many; len: 15; CDR3aa: CASRSGQGSNQPQHF; CDR3nt: TGTGCCAGCAGGTCGGGACAGGGGAGCAATCAGCCCCAGCATTTT
j_gene: TRBJ2-3; d_gene: NA; v_gene: TRBV7-9; abundance: many; len: 14; CDR3aa: CASSYRRGTDTQYF; CDR3nt: TGTGCCAGCAGCTACAGGCGGGGCACAGATACGCAGTATTTT
j_gene: TRBJ2-1; d_gene: NA; v_gene: TRBV19; abundance: few; len: 15; CDR3aa: CASSIGGGLFDEQFF; CDR3nt: TGTGCCAGTAGTATAGGGGGGGGCCTGTTCGATGAGCAGTTCTTC
j_gene: TRBJ2-7; d_gene: TRBD1; v_gene: TRBV5-1; abundance: many; len: 15; CDR3aa: CASRLAGQGVHEQYF; CDR3nt: TGCGCCAGCAGGCTAGCCGGACAGGGGGTCCACGAGCAGTACTTC
j_gene: TRBJ2-5; d_gene: NA; v_gene: TRBV6-6; abundance: NA; len: 13; CDR3aa: CASSLGPFRTQYF; CDR3nt: TGTGCCAGCAGCCTGGGACCGTTCCGGACCCAGTACTTC
j_gene: TRBJ2-7; d_gene: NA; v_gene: TRBV9; abundance: many; len: 16; CDR3aa: CASSVDGLRGSYEQYF; CDR3nt: TGTGCCAGCAGCGTAGACGGGCTACGAGGCTCCTACGAGCAGTACTTC
j_gene: TRBJ2-7; d_gene: TRBD2; v_gene: TRBV11-2; abundance: many; len: 13; CDR3aa: CASSHTGRVEQYF; CDR3nt: TGTGCCAGCAGCCATACCGGGAGGGTGGAGCAGTACTTC
j_gene: TRBJ2-7; d_gene: TRBD1; v_gene: TRBV30; abundance: many; len: 11; CDR3aa: CAFGQGNEQYF; CDR3nt: TGTGCCTTCGGACAGGGGAATGAGCAGTACTTC
j_gene: TRBJ2-7; d_gene: NA; v_gene: TRBV20-1; abundance: NA; len: 14; CDR3aa: CSARASGTPYEQYF; CDR3nt: TGCAGTGCTAGAGCCTCGGGTACCCCCTACGAGCAGTACTTC
j_gene: TRBJ1-2; d_gene: NA; v_gene: TRBV15; abundance: many; len: 14; CDR3aa: CATSRDLGGNGYTF; CDR3nt: TGTGCCACCAGCAGAGATCTTGGAGGAAATGGCTACACCTTC
j_gene: TRBJ2-7; d_gene: NA; v_gene: TRBV5-1; abundance: NA; len: 14; CDR3aa: CASSPEGRTYEQYF; CDR3nt: TGCGCCAGCAGCCCGGAAGGGAGAACCTACGAGCAGTACTTC
j_gene: TRBJ2-5; d_gene: TRBD2; v_gene: TRBV28; abundance: many; len: 16; CDR3aa: CASSLGLAATSETQYF; CDR3nt: TGTGCCAGCAGTTTGGGGCTAGCGGCAACCTCCGAGACCCAGTACTTC
j_gene: TRBJ2-3; d_gene: NA; v_gene: TRBV5-1; abundance: many; len: 17; CDR3aa: CASSLGVRTASTDTQYF; CDR3nt: TGCGCCAGCAGCTTGGGGGTTAGGACAGCCAGCACAGATACGCAGTATTTT
j_gene: TRBJ1-6; d_gene: NA; v_gene: TRBV6-5; abundance: NA; len: 16; CDR3aa: CASSWSGTRVNSPLHF; CDR3nt: TGTGCCAGCAGTTGGTCCGGGACCAGAGTTAATTCACCCCTCCACTTT
j_gene: TRBJ1-4; d_gene: TRBD1; v_gene: TRBV6-5; abundance: few; len: 14; CDR3aa: CASSYGTVNEKRFF; CDR3nt: TGTGCCAGCAGTTACGGGACAGTAAATGAAAAACGGTTTTTT
j_gene: TRBJ2-1; d_gene: NA; v_gene: TRBV7-2; abundance: many; len: 11; CDR3aa: CASSFPPGQFF; CDR3nt: TGTGCCAGCAGCTTCCCTCCAGGGCAGTTCTTC
j_gene: TRBJ1-2; d_gene: NA; v_gene: TRBV6-2/TRBV6-3; abundance: many; len: 12; CDR3aa: CASSGPPYGYTF; CDR3nt: TGTGCCAGCAGCGGGCCACCCTATGGCTACACCTTC
j_gene: TRBJ1-6; d_gene: NA; v_gene: TRBV7-2; abundance: many; len: 15; CDR3aa: CASSLAGLGNSPLHF; CDR3nt: TGTGCCAGCAGCTTAGCAGGCCTGGGTAATTCACCCCTCCACTTT
j_gene: TRBJ2-7; d_gene: NA; v_gene: TRBV9; abundance: NA; len: 14; CDR3aa: CASSGGLASYEQYF; CDR3nt: TGTGCCAGCAGCGGAGGACTGGCTTCCTACGAGCAGTACTTC
j_gene: TRBJ2-7; d_gene: NA; v_gene: TRBV20-1; abundance: many; len: 14; CDR3aa: CSAWEAPRVYEQYF; CDR3nt: TGCAGTGCTTGGGAGGCTCCGCGGGTCTACGAGCAGTACTTC
j_gene: TRBJ2-7; d_gene: NA; v_gene: TRBV27; abundance: NA; len: 14; CDR3aa: CASKVRRLSYEQYF; CDR3nt: TGTGCCAGCAAAGTACGGAGGCTTTCCTACGAGCAGTACTTC
j_gene: TRBJ2-5; d_gene: NA; v_gene: TRBV2; abundance: NA; len: 15; CDR3aa: CASSQVGVTGETQYF; CDR3nt: TGTGCCAGCAGTCAAGTGGGGGTTACAGGAGAGACCCAGTACTTC
j_gene: TRBJ1-5; d_gene: TRBD1; v_gene: TRBV5-5; abundance: many; len: 14; CDR3aa: CASSLDRGHQPQHF; CDR3nt: TGTGCCAGCAGCTTGGACAGGGGGCACCAGCCCCAGCATTTT
j_gene: TRBJ1-1; d_gene: TRBD1; v_gene: TRBV9; abundance: NA; len: 14; CDR3aa: CASSSGTGGAEAFF; CDR3nt: TGTGCCAGCAGCTCCGGGACAGGGGGCGCTGAAGCTTTCTTT
j_gene: TRBJ2-7; d_gene: NA; v_gene: TRBV28; abundance: many; len: 12; CDR3aa: CASSSRGDEQYF; CDR3nt: TGTGCCAGCAGTTCCAGGGGAGACGAGCAGTACTTC
j_gene: TRBJ2-5; d_gene: TRBD2; v_gene: TRBV3-1; abundance: NA; len: 17; CDR3aa: CASSRTSGGANQETQYF; CDR3nt: TGTGCCAGCAGCCGGACTAGCGGGGGGGCTAACCAAGAGACCCAGTACTTC
j_gene: TRBJ2-3; d_gene: TRBD1; v_gene: TRBV6-6; abundance: few; len: 13; CDR3aa: CASKRTGDDTQYF; CDR3nt: TGTGCCAGCAAAAGGACAGGGGACGATACGCAGTATTTT